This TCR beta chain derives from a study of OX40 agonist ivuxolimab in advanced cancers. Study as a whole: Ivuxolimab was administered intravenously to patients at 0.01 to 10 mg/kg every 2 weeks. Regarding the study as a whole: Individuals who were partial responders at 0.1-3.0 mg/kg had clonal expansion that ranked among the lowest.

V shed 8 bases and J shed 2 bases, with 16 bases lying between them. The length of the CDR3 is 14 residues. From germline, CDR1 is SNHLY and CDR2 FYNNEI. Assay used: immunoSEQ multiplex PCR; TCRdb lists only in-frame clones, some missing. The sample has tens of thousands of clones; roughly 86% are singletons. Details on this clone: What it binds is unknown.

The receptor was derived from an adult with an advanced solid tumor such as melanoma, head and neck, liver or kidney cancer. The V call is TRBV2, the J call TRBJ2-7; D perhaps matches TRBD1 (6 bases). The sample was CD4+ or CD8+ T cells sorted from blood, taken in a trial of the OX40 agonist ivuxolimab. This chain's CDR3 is CASRSGTFAYEQYF. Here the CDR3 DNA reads TGTGCCAGCCGCTCCGGGACATTTGCCTACGAGCAGTACTTC.